A selection of T cell receptor beta chains follows, all from one sample in a study of cytomegalovirus exposure and HLA in healthy donors. Some clones are missing from TCRdb's copy, which holds only in-frame ones; the method was immunoSEQ multiplex PCR. In the table there are about 99,000 clones, about 75% of which are singletons. The specimen sequenced was PBMCs. The receptors were sampled from a man aged 55 to 70 in good health and CMV-seropositive. Each CDR3 is given with its conserved first and last residue. D genes are given only for firm matches. The size entry is marked missing in some rows and otherwise reads once, few, many or a size class.

cdr3_length	v_call	d_call	j_call	clone_size	cdr3_aa	cdr3_nt
13	TRBV7-2	TRBD2	TRBJ2-5	.	CASTSGGWETQYF	TGTGCCAGCACTAGCGGGGGTTGGGAGACCCAGTACTTC
16	TRBV4-1	.	TRBJ2-1	.	CASSQLGRVRYNEQFF	TGCGCCAGCAGCCAATTGGGCAGGGTCCGCTACAATGAGCAGTTCTTC
15	TRBV7-2	.	TRBJ2-5	.	CASSSGDGVGRTQYF	TGTGCCAGCAGCTCAGGGGACGGGGTTGGGAGGACCCAGTACTTC
16	TRBV7-9	TRBD1	TRBJ1-2	.	CASSDRDRGQVNGYTF	TGTGCCAGCAGCGACCGGGACAGGGGGCAGGTTAATGGCTACACCTTC
12	TRBV18	.	TRBJ2-7	.	CASSPDSYEQYF	TGTGCCAGCTCACCGGACAGCTACGAGCAGTACTTC
16	TRBV11-2	TRBD1	TRBJ1-1	.	CASSFPRTGVNTEAFF	TGTGCCAGCAGCTTTCCTAGGACAGGGGTGAACACTGAAGCTTTCTTT
14	TRBV19	.	TRBJ1-1	.	CASSIFEGVTEAFF	TGTGCCAGTAGTATATTTGAGGGGGTCACTGAAGCTTTCTTT
16	TRBV6-5	.	TRBJ2-7	.	CASSYSTGGSSYEQYF	TGTGCCAGCAGTTACTCGACGGGGGGCTCCTCCTACGAGCAGTACTTC
15	TRBV6-6	.	TRBJ1-2	.	CASSPYTSQGRGYTF	TGTGCCAGCAGTCCCTACACCTCTCAGGGGAGAGGCTACACCTTC
17	TRBV9	TRBD1	TRBJ1-2	.	CASSVVVGQGGNYGYTF	TGTGCCAGCAGCGTAGTTGTAGGACAGGGTGGTAACTATGGCTACACCTTC
13	TRBV11-2	.	TRBJ1-1	few	CASSWPVNTEAFF	TGTGCCAGCAGTTGGCCAGTAAACACTGAAGCTTTCTTT
13	TRBV30	.	TRBJ1-4	.	CAWSPLTNEKLFF	TGTGCCTGGAGCCCTTTGACTAATGAAAAACTGTTTTTT
13	TRBV9	.	TRBJ1-1	.	CASSVVERAEAFF	TGTGCCAGCAGCGTAGTAGAGCGGGCTGAAGCTTTCTTT
17	TRBV12-1	.	TRBJ2-7	.	CASSFGPYRGRSYEQYF	TGTGCCAGCAGCTTTGGTCCCTACAGGGGGCGGTCCTACGAGCAGTACTTC
14	TRBV27	TRBD1	TRBJ2-1	once	CASSLETGAAGQFF	TGTGCCAGCAGTTTAGAGACAGGGGCCGCGGGGCAGTTCTTC
15	TRBV5-1	.	TRBJ1-1	.	CASSLWMDMNTEAFF	TGCGCCAGCAGCTTGTGGATGGACATGAACACTGAAGCTTTCTTT
14	TRBV7-2	.	TRBJ2-7	.	CASSFSGISYEQYF	TGTGCCAGCAGCTTCTCAGGGATCTCCTACGAGCAGTACTTC
13	TRBV7-2	.	TRBJ1-5	.	CASSRGVFQPQHF	TGTGCCAGCAGTCGGGGGGTGTTTCAGCCCCAGCATTTT
14	TRBV5-1	.	TRBJ2-1	.	CASSFGGAANEQFF	TGCGCCAGCAGCTTTGGCGGAGCCGCCAATGAGCAGTTCTTC
15	TRBV7-9	.	TRBJ2-1	.	CASSLDGGLYNEQFF	TGTGCCAGCAGCTTAGACGGGGGGCTTTACAATGAGCAGTTCTTC
15	TRBV9	.	TRBJ1-4	.	CASSVGGGALEKLFF	TGTGCCAGCAGCGTAGGAGGGGGGGCACTTGAAAAACTGTTTTTT
12	TRBV25-1	TRBD1	TRBJ1-1	.	CACTGTGTEAFF	TGTGCCTGCACCGGGACAGGGACTGAAGCTTTCTTT
12	TRBV5-1	.	TRBJ1-2	.	CASKAEGYGYTF	TGCGCCAGCAAAGCGGAAGGCTATGGCTACACCTTC
13	TRBV9	TRBD2	TRBJ2-5	.	CASSVALAETQYF	TGTGCCAGCAGCGTAGCACTAGCGGAGACCCAGTACTTC
16	TRBV19	.	TRBJ1-4	.	CASSILRDQANEKLFF	TGTGCCAGTAGTATCCTCAGGGATCAGGCTAATGAAAAACTGTTTTTT
14	TRBV7-9	TRBD1	TRBJ1-5	.	CASSLGTGYQPQHF	TGTGCCAGCAGCTTAGGGACAGGGTATCAGCCCCAGCATTTT
16	TRBV5-4	.	TRBJ2-7	.	CASSPPGAGSTYEQYF	TGTGCCAGCAGCCCCCCCGGGGCGGGGTCCACCTACGAGCAGTACTTC
15	TRBV2	.	TRBJ2-1	.	CASSEEGGPHNEQFF	TGTGCCAGCAGTGAAGAGGGGGGGCCACACAATGAGCAGTTCTTC
13	TRBV7-9	TRBD2	TRBJ2-7	.	CSSSLTSGYEQYF	TGTTCCAGCAGCTTAACTAGCGGCTACGAGCAGTACTTC